This TCR beta chain was found in a study of CD8 T cells in Susac syndrome. Sequencing of TCR beta was performed on blood CD8+ and CD4+ T cells. Healthy donors, matched for age and sex, constituted the control group. Negative isolation yielded the CD8+ and CD4+ T cells, while FACS enriched the TEMRA cells. It was with random hexamers that 0.5 to 1 ug RNA was reverse transcribed. Coverage of TCR beta CDR3 amplification by immunoSEQ multiplex PCR extended to 54 Vbeta and 13 Jbeta. Using its own MiXCR run on the immunoSEQ multiplex PCR reads, TCRdb lists one record per CDR3 protein. Found here are approximately 110,000 distinct CDR3 sequences, around 94% of them singletons; the top ten hold under 0.095%. The CDR3 extends over 16 amino acids. V lost 5 bases and J 6 bases, leaving 21 bases between the germline ends. Germline V gene lookup returns CDR1 MNHEY and CDR2 SMNVEV (reference sequence).

Sequencing was carried out using CD4+ T cells from PBMCs. The chain carries TRBV27 and TRBJ2-3; tentatively, D is TRBD2 (5 bases). This TCR derives from a human donor in good health. The CDR3, as DNA: TGTGCCAGCAGTCCCATATCGGGATTGTTTTTGGATACGCAGTATTTT. Its protein is CASSPISGLFLDTQYF.